This T cell receptor beta chain derives from a study of blood T cell repertoires in COVID-19. Looking at the study overall: COVID-19 samples collected from the United States, Italy and Spain covered acute and convalescent phases.

Per the study methods: Reference gene primer amplification in the assay estimated nucleated cell counts. Some clones are missing from TCRdb's copy, which holds only in-frame ones; the method was immunoSEQ multiplex PCR. D and trimming come from the DNA, and the V and J calls and clone size come from that table. This sample yields 60,000 or so clones, of which 75% to 90% are seen a single time; about 9.4% belongs to the top ten. V lost 6 bases, J lost 15 bases, and 18 bases lay in between. There are 12 residues in the CDR3. CDR1 and CDR2 (germline): LNHDA, SQIVND (reference sequence). The TCR originated in a human donor with acute or convalescent COVID-19. The donor label of this sample is uncertain. Sequencing used peripheral blood. The V call is TRBV19, the J call TRBJ2-1; TRBD1 is a possible D gene (6 bases). The CDR3 DNA follows: TGTGCCAGTAGATCCCAACAGGGCGTATGGTTCTTC. Its protein is CASRSQQGVWFF.